The next 4 T cell receptor beta chains were all read from a single sample in a study of blood T cell repertoires in COVID-19. Data came from immunoSEQ multiplex PCR; TCRdb stores just in-frame clones and leaves some out. The table records under 40,000 clones, about 93% of them present only once. Sequenced: peripheral blood. Receptor source: a human donor in a cohort sampled during active COVID-19.

J is TRBJ2-7 and V is TRBV25-1; a weak D match, TRBD1 (5 bases). This CDR3 has 12 amino acids. Trimming took off 7 bases at V and 7 bases at J, with 14 bases between the two ends. CDR1 is MGHDK and CDR2 is SYGVNS in the germline V gene. The CDR3 bases are TGTGCCAGCATGGGGCAGCTTTTTGAGCAGTACTTC. Its translation: CASMGQLFEQYF.

The chain is built from TRBV3-1 (or the pseudogene TRBV3-2) and TRBJ2-7; no clear D gene. The V end lost 1 base, the J end lost 0 bases, and 4 bases lay between the germline ends. In germline, CDR1 is LGHDT, CDR2 YNNKEL (reference sequence). The CDR3 spans 13 residues. The CDR3 bases are TGTGCCAGCAGCCAAGCTACCTCCTACGAGCAGTACTTC. Amino acids: CASSQATSYEQYF.

CDR3 in DNA: TGTGCCAGCAGTGAAGGGACAGGGTACACTGAAGCTTTCTTT. Translated, it gives CASSEGTGYTEAFF. The chain combines TRBV2 with TRBJ1-1, with TRBD1 identical over 8 bases. There are 14 residues in the CDR3. J was trimmed by 3 bases and V by 1 base; bases with no gene match: 1. Germline V lookup: CDR1 SNHLY, CDR2 FYNNEI.

This clone was seen just once. V and J are TRBV28 and TRBJ1-5; 9 positions match TRBD1. The germline CDR1 and CDR2 sequences are MDHEN and SYDVKM. After removal of 6 bases from V and 5 bases from J, the junction contained 2 bases not matched to a gene. The CDR3 totals 13 residues. This CDR3 reads CASRTGGYQPQHF. In DNA form, the CDR3 reads TGTGCCAGCAGGACAGGGGGTTATCAGCCCCAGCATTTT. Using reference TRBV28 and TRBJ1-5 for the parts outside the CDR3, the full variable domain is DVKVTQSSRYLVKRTGEKVFLECVQDMDHENMFWYRQDPGLGLRLIYFSYDVKMKEKGDIPEGYSVSREKKERFSLILESASTNQTSMYLCASRTGGYQPQHFGDGTRLSIL.